This TCR beta chain emerged from a study of human T cells and chemical hapten exposure. TCRdb analysed the RACE reads with MiXCR anew, one entry per CDR3 protein. The data contain 75,000 to 100,000 distinct CDR3 sequences, under 12% of them singletons. This clonotype has a handful of counts. Described time point: patch test 1, 2 weeks after DPC sensitization. The treatment was: therapeutic diphenylcyclopropenone sensitization with weekly scalp DPC. This clonotype was obtained from a man aged 35 to 55 with alopecia areata. Some clones in this sample may be carry-over from other donors' samples. Sequencing was performed on whole blood, taken in connection with sensitization to the hapten diphenylcyclopropenone (DPC).

CDR3 sequence reads: CASSLGSKNTEAFF. In DNA, the CDR3 is TGTGCCAGCAGTTTAGGTTCGAAGAACACTGAAGCTTTCTTT. This chain connects TRBV12-3 or TRBV12-4 to TRBJ1-1; D uncertain. V was pared by 1 base and J by 1 base, with 7 bases between. The CDR3 loop spans 14 amino acids.